The 23 T cell receptor beta chains given below trace back to one sample, sequenced in a study of shared clonotypes between healthy human individuals. Repertoires were generated with immunoSEQ multiplex PCR, while TCRdb's copy carries only in-frame clones and drops some. In the table there are approximately 2.1 million clones, 85% to 95% of which are singletons. Sequenced material: naive CD4+ T cells from PBMCs. Subset specified: CD45RA+ positively selected. All receptors derive from a young man in good health. Some clones in this sample may be carry-over from other donors' samples.

The genes are TRBV5-1 and TRBJ1-1; D unresolved. This CDR3 spans 15 amino acids. CDR1 is SGHRS and CDR2 is YFSETQ in the germline V gene. V was trimmed by 1 base and J by 3 bases, leaving 13 bases between them. CDR3 DNA sequence: TGCGCCAGCAGCTTGTCAACCAGAAAGGACACTGAAGCTTTCTTT. The encoded protein is CASSLSTRKDTEAFF.

The chain links TRBV2 to TRBJ2-7; 10 nucleotides match TRBD1. With 6 bases clipped from V and 7 bases from J, the junction kept 15 bases outside the gene matches. The CDR3 loop spans 16 amino acids. Germline lookup yields CDR1 SNHLY and CDR2 FYNNEI. CDR3 bases: TGTGCCAGCAGCCCCTCCGGGACAGGGGTAAGATGGGAGCAGTACTTC. Residues: CASSPSGTGVRWEQYF.

The chain links TRBV2 to TRBJ2-5, with 15 bases lining up with TRBD2. V was pared by 1 base and J by 4 bases, with 7 bases of the junction left unmatched. CDR3 length: 18 residues. Germline V gives CDR1 SNHLY, CDR2 FYNNEI. Here the CDR3 DNA reads TGTGCCAGCAGTGAAGAAAGGGGACTAGCGGGAGGACGAGAGACCCAGTACTTC. As protein: CASSEERGLAGGRETQYF.

The V call is TRBV10-2, the J call TRBJ2-1, with 8 bases identical to TRBD2. Per germline, CDR1 WSHSY and CDR2 SAAADI. This CDR3 contains 13 residues. V shed 7 bases, J shed 4 bases, and the junction held 3 bases outside the gene matches. The chain's CDR3 is CASKAGVYNEQFF. For the CDR3, the DNA is TGCGCCAGCAAAGCGGGAGTATACAATGAGCAGTTCTTC.

This chain connects TRBV11-2 to TRBJ2-7; D possibly matches TRBD1 or TRBD2 (5 bases each). CDR1 and CDR2 (germline): SGHAT, FQNNGV. There are 16 residues in the CDR3. V was shortened by 3 bases and J by 0 bases, with 15 bases between the two germline ends. The DNA for the CDR3 is TGTGCCAGCAGCTTGGGGTTCGGGACGAGCTCCTACGAGCAGTACTTC. It translates to CASSLGFGTSSYEQYF.

The CDR3 DNA is TGTGCCAGCAGCTCGATCGGGGGCTTGAACACTGAAGCTTTCTTT. It encodes CASSSIGGLNTEAFF. The genes are TRBV28 and TRBJ1-1; D might be TRBD1 (6 bases). The CDR3 runs 15 residues. The germline V gene has CDR1 MDHEN and CDR2 SYDVKM. The V and J ends lost 6 bases and 0 bases respectively, with 14 bases between them.

The J gene is TRBJ2-7, the V gene TRBV6-5, with 7 bases lining up with TRBD1. Losses at the gene ends were 6 bases for V and 0 bases for J; bases not matched to a gene: 8. The germline CDR1 and CDR2 sequences are MNHEY and SVGAGI. The CDR3 loop spans 15 amino acids. CDR3 DNA: TGTGCCAGCAGATTGGGACAGTTGAGCTCCTACGAGCAGTACTTC. Its translation: CASRLGQLSSYEQYF.

This chain connects TRBV29-1 to TRBJ1-2; tentative D call: TRBD1 (6 bases). V lost 7 bases to trimming and J lost 8 bases, with 23 bases between them. CDR1 and CDR2 (germline): SQVTM, ANQGSEA. This CDR3 comprises 14 residues. CDR3 protein: CSATPGTKGVGYTF. The CDR3 DNA follows: TGCAGCGCTACCCCCGGGACAAAGGGGGTGGGCTACACCTTC.

The chain has TRBV6-5 and TRBJ2-2; 15 bases match TRBD2. The germline gives CDR1 MNHEY, CDR2 SVGAGI. CDR3 length equals 15 residues. V lost 6 bases to trimming and J lost 7 bases; unmatched junction nucleotides: 3. The CDR3 coding sequence is TGTGCCAGCAGCTGGACTAGCGGGAGGGTCGGGGAGCTGTTTTTT. It yields the protein CASSWTSGRVGELFF.

The chain carries TRBV7-3 and TRBJ1-5, with TRBD1 as a possible D gene (5 bases). CDR3 length: 14 residues. V gave up 8 bases and J gave up 3 bases, with 14 bases separating them. Per germline, CDR1 SGHTA and CDR2 FQGTGA. CDR3 protein: CASEGKETNQPQHF. The CDR3 bases are TGTGCCAGCGAGGGGAAGGAGACCAATCAGCCCCAGCATTTT.

In regard to this clone: One end of the junction varies from germline; a read error may be responsible. The gene calls are TRBV28 and TRBJ1-2; D perhaps matches TRBD1 (5 bases). The CDR3 spans 14 residues. Germline V lookup: CDR1 MDHEN, CDR2 SYDVKM. The CDR3 DNA follows: TGTGCCAGCAGCCCTCCACCTGGGCAGGGCGTATTGGTCTTC. Its protein is CASSPPPGQGVLVF.

This rearrangement joins TRBV7-6 to TRBJ2-2, with a weak D call TRBD2 (6 bases). The V end was cut by 5 bases, the J end by 6 bases, with 16 bases between. The CDR3 covers 15 residues. Germline V lookup: CDR1 SGHVS, CDR2 FNYEAQ. CDR3 bases: TGTGCCAGCAGCGGACGGAGGGCCCCAGCCGGGGAGCTGTTTTTT. Its translation is CASSGRRAPAGELFF. The full variable domain, its missing parts supplied by reference TRBV7-6 and TRBJ2-2, is GAGVSQSPRYKVTKRGQDVALRCDPISGHVSLYWYRQALGQGPEFLTYFNYEAQQDKSGLPNDRFSAERPEGSISTLTIQRTEQRDSAMYRCASSGRRAPAGELFFGEGSRLTVL.

V gene TRBV2 combines with J gene TRBJ1-5; the match to TRBD1 covers 7 bases. CDR1 is SNHLY, CDR2 FYNNEI, per germline. This CDR3 region has 16 residues. The V gene end was trimmed by 6 bases and the J gene end by 3 bases; junction bases not matched to a gene: 11. The CDR3 nucleotides read TGTGCCAGCAGGGATCTTTCTCAGGGGGACAATCAGCCCCAGCATTTT. As protein: CASRDLSQGDNQPQHF.

This chain connects TRBV5-1 to TRBJ1-3, with D perhaps matching TRBD1 (6 bases). CDR3 length equals 16 residues. Germline V gene data show CDR1 as SGHRS and CDR2 as YFSETQ. V lost 3 bases, J lost 0 bases, and 13 bases lay in between. The CDR3 region is CASSSQGSLSGNTIYF. Here the CDR3 DNA reads TGCGCCAGCAGCTCCCAGGGGAGCCTCTCTGGAAACACCATATATTTT.

DNA for the CDR3: TGTGCCTGGAGTGCTGACAGGGGGCCCCATAGCAATCAGCCCCAGCATTTT. As protein: CAWSADRGPHSNQPQHF. The rearrangement links TRBV30 to TRBJ1-5; 10 bases agree with TRBD1. Germline CDR1 is GTSNPN and CDR2 is SVGIG (reference sequence). V was pared by 1 base and J by 0 bases, with 6 bases of the junction left unmatched. CDR3 length: 17 residues.

V is TRBV19 and J is TRBJ2-2; 10 positions match TRBD1. The germline V gene encodes CDR1 LNHDA and CDR2 SQIVND (reference sequence). V shed 6 bases, J shed 5 bases, and the junction held 15 bases outside the gene matches. The CDR3 extends over 18 amino acids. Written as DNA, the CDR3 is TGTGCCAGTAGGTTGGGCGGGACAGGGGTTTTCGCGACCGGGGAGCTGTTTTTT. It yields the protein CASRLGGTGVFATGELFF.

This clone occurred a few times. The rearrangement joins TRBV29-1 to TRBJ1-1; D is unclear. The V end was cut by 5 bases, the J end by 5 bases, with 12 bases between. The CDR3 is made up of 12 amino acids. The germline CDR1 and CDR2 sequences are SQVTM and ANQGSEA. This CDR3 reads CSVYTGVTEAFF. CDR3 bases: TGCAGCGTTTATACGGGTGTGACTGAAGCTTTCTTT.

V gene TRBV7-9 combines with J gene TRBJ2-7; TRBD1 matches at 8 bases. Germline CDR1 reads SEHNR; CDR2 reads FQNEAQ (reference sequence). Germline trimming cut 2 bases from V and 9 bases from J; bases unmatched to any gene: 12. The CDR3 spans 15 residues. The CDR3: CASSLSGSGGLGQYF. The CDR3 DNA sequence: TGTGCCAGCAGCTTAAGCGGATCAGGGGGCTTAGGGCAGTACTTC.

J is TRBJ1-2 and V is TRBV25-1, with D hard to call. Per the germline V gene, CDR1 is MGHDK and CDR2 is SYGVNS. V was clipped by 5 bases and J by 6 bases, with 7 bases between them. The CDR3 extends over 11 amino acids. The CDR3 DNA reads TGTGCCAGCAGTTTGTATCATGGCTACACCTTC. Protein sequence: CASSLYHGYTF.

The rearrangement uses TRBV28 and TRBJ1-4, with 7 bases lining up with TRBD1. Trimming at V came to 5 bases and at J to 6 bases, leaving 12 bases not matched to a gene. Germline lookup yields CDR1 MDHEN and CDR2 SYDVKM. The CDR3 sequence is 16 residues long. The CDR3 DNA follows: TGTGCCAGCAGTCGAAACCGGGACAGATGGGATGAAAAACTGTTTTTT. As protein: CASSRNRDRWDEKLFF.

V is TRBV5-1 and J is TRBJ2-7; maybe TRBD2 (5 bases). There are 16 residues in the CDR3. CDR1 is SGHRS and CDR2 is YFSETQ in the germline V gene. V was cut by 0 bases and J by 7 bases, with 20 bases left in between. CDR3: CASSLGSLGSLWEQYF. In DNA, the CDR3 is TGCGCCAGCAGCTTGGGGTCACTAGGGTCCTTGTGGGAGCAGTACTTC.

The J gene is TRBJ2-2, the V gene TRBV5-1; maybe TRBD2 (5 bases). The CDR3 runs to 12 residues. Germline V gene lookup returns CDR1 SGHRS and CDR2 YFSETQ. Deletions cut 1 base from V and 7 bases from J, with 5 bases between. CDR3 nucleotides: TGCGCCAGCAGCTTGCGGGGCGGGGAGCTGTTTTTT. Its protein is CASSLRGGELFF. Variable domain in full (rest from reference TRBV5-1 and TRBJ2-2): KAGVTQTPRYLIKTRGQQVTLSCSPISGHRSVSWYQQTPGQGLQFLFEYFSETQRNKGNFPGRFSGRQFSNSRSEMNVSTLELGDSALYLCASSLRGGELFFGEGSRLTVL.

V usage is TRBV19 and J usage is TRBJ1-5; 10 bases align to TRBD1. The CDR3 totals 18 residues. V shed 0 bases, J shed 1 base, and the junction held 6 bases outside the gene matches. The germline V gene has CDR1 LNHDA and CDR2 SQIVND (reference sequence). The CDR3 loop reads CASSIETGGLRSNQPQHF. CDR3 nucleotides: TGTGCCAGTAGTATAGAGACAGGGGGCCTACGGAGCAATCAGCCCCAGCATTTT.